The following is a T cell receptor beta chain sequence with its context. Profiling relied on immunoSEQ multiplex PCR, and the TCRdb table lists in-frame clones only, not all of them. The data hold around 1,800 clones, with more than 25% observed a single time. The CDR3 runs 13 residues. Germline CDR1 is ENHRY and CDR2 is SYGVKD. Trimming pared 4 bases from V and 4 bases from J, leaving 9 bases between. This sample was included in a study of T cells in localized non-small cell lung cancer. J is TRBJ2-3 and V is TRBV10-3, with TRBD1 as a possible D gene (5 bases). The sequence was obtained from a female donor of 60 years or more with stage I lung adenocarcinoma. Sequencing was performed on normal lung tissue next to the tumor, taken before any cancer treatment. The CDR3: CAISAQGSDTQYF. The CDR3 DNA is TGTGCCATCAGTGCGCAGGGCTCAGATACGCAGTATTTT.